This T cell receptor (beta chain) was observed in a study of T cells after yellow fever vaccination. Study conclusions and caveats: Overlap between CD4 and CD8 compartments was detected for a small share of clonotypes.

This clonotype was counted a few times. Its antigen is unidentified. The TCR cDNA carried a universal primer site and UMIs from 5'RACE template switching. TCRdb called the 5' RACE reads again in MiXCR, with one record for every CDR3 protein. Seen here are under 600,000 distinct CDR3 sequences, approximately 13% observed once, and the top ten hold around an eighth. V dropped 7 bases and J dropped 5 bases, with 18 bases sitting between them. Germline-derived CDR1 and CDR2 are SEHNR and FQNEAQ (reference sequence). The CDR3 length is 14 residues. This chain links TRBV7-9 with TRBJ2-7; D uncertain. The specimen was PBMCs, collected on the day of the yellow fever booster vaccination. The receptor's source is a man aged 25 to 40 who received the YFV17D yellow fever vaccine. CDR3 sequence reads: CASNGPPLRDEQYF. CDR3 DNA: TGTGCCAGCAACGGACCACCCCTTAGGGACGAGCAGTACTTC.